These T cell receptor beta chains were read from a single sample in a study of cytomegalovirus exposure and HLA in healthy donors. Some clones are missing from TCRdb's copy, which holds only in-frame ones; the method was immunoSEQ multiplex PCR. The data show some 130,000 clones, with 75% to 90% seen just once and under 3% held by the top ten. Sequencing used PBMCs. The receptors were gathered from a man in his thirties or forties in good health and CMV-seronegative. Each CDR3 is given with its conserved first and last residue. The D gene is left open where the match is weak. Clone size is shown for a subset of rows, as once, few, many or a class of expanded clone.

d_gene,abundance,j_gene,v_gene,CDR3aa,CDR3nt
TRBD2,NA,TRBJ2-1,TRBV13,CASSLGLADEQFF,TGTGCCAGCAGCTTGGGACTAGCGGACGAGCAGTTCTTC
NA,NA,TRBJ2-7,TRBV7-2,CASSLAPQGVYEQYF,TGTGCCAGCAGCTTAGCGCCACAGGGTGTTTACGAGCAGTACTTC
NA,NA,TRBJ2-7,TRBV5-1,CASSSRPRAYEQYF,TGCGCCAGCAGCTCTAGACCCAGGGCGTACGAGCAGTACTTC
NA,NA,TRBJ2-7,TRBV29-1,CSVVDSYEQYF,TGCAGCGTTGTTGACAGCTACGAGCAGTACTTC
NA,NA,TRBJ1-1,TRBV11-2,CASSLVNSPEAFF,TGTGCCAGCAGCTTAGTGAACTCCCCTGAAGCTTTCTTT
NA,NA,TRBJ1-1,TRBV5-4,CASNPRRGRNTEAFF,TGTGCCAGCAACCCCCGGAGGGGAAGAAACACTGAAGCTTTCTTT
TRBD1,NA,TRBJ2-5,TRBV11-2,CASSGLDRGVETQYF,TGTGCCAGCAGCGGTTTGGACAGGGGGGTAGAGACCCAGTACTTC
TRBD2,NA,TRBJ2-7,TRBV29-1,CSVEGASGIGEQYF,TGCAGCGTTGAAGGGGCTAGCGGGATAGGCGAGCAGTACTTC
NA,NA,TRBJ1-2,TRBV5-1,CASSLSGGDYGYTF,TGCGCCAGCAGCTTGTCAGGAGGAGACTATGGCTACACCTTC
TRBD1,once,TRBJ2-7,TRBV6-1,CASSEPGQGTYEQYF,TGTGCCAGCAGTGAACCGGGACAGGGAACCTACGAGCAGTACTTC
NA,NA,TRBJ1-2,TRBV19,CASKKYPRQITDGYTF,TGTGCCAGTAAAAAATATCCGAGACAGATAACAGATGGCTACACCTTC
TRBD1,NA,TRBJ1-1,TRBV12-5,CASGPPGQAFFTEAFF,TGTGCTAGTGGCCCGCCAGGACAGGCGTTTTTTACTGAAGCTTTCTTT
NA,few,TRBJ2-7,TRBV10-2,CASSPGHNYEQYF,TGCGCCAGCAGTCCGGGACACAACTACGAGCAGTACTTC
NA,NA,TRBJ2-7,TRBV6-6,CASSYSSGLYEQYF,TGTGCCAGCAGTTACTCGTCTGGACTCTACGAGCAGTACTTC
NA,NA,TRBJ2-5,TRBV29-1,CSVEEIDGGQETQYF,TGCAGCGTTGAAGAGATCGACGGAGGACAAGAGACCCAGTACTTC
NA,NA,TRBJ1-5,TRBV6-5,CASSLREDQPQHF,TGTGCCAGCAGTCTGCGGGAGGATCAGCCCCAGCATTTT
NA,NA,TRBJ1-5,TRBV12-2,CASRLLIRVEYSNQPQHF,TGTGCAAGTCGCTTACTAATCAGGGTAGAGTATAGCAATCAGCCCCAGCATTTT
TRBD2,NA,TRBJ2-2,TRBV7-6,CASSLSGTNTGELFF,TGTGCCAGCAGCCTTAGCGGGACGAACACCGGGGAGCTGTTTTTT
TRBD2,few,TRBJ2-7,TRBV27,CASSFGLVFTNEQYF,TGTGCCAGCAGTTTCGGACTAGTCTTTACCAACGAGCAGTACTTC
TRBD1,NA,TRBJ1-5,TRBV11-2,CASSLQGAQGQPQHF,TGTGCCAGCAGCTTACAGGGGGCGCAGGGTCAGCCCCAGCATTTT
NA,NA,TRBJ2-7,TRBV13,CASSRGSPYEQYF,TGTGCCAGCAGCCGAGGATCCCCCTACGAGCAGTACTTC
TRBD2,NA,TRBJ2-3,TRBV7-2,CASSSIAGRGSDTQYF,TGTGCCAGCAGCTCTATAGCGGGGAGGGGCTCAGATACGCAGTATTTT
NA,NA,TRBJ2-7,TRBV29-1,CSVEDLRKRTYEQYF,TGCAGCGTTGAAGATCTAAGGAAGAGGACCTACGAGCAGTACTTC
TRBD2,NA,TRBJ2-3,TRBV27,CASSFFAGGSTDTQYF,TGTGCCAGCAGTTTCTTTGCGGGGGGGAGCACAGATACGCAGTATTTT
NA,NA,TRBJ2-5,TRBV12-2,CASRLWDYRQETQYF,TGTGCAAGTCGCCTATGGGACTACCGCCAAGAGACCCAGTACTTC
NA,NA,TRBJ1-4,TRBV6-6,CASSKIPKWTAEKLFF,TGTGCCAGCAGCAAAATCCCCAAATGGACAGCCGAAAAACTGTTTTTT
NA,once,TRBJ2-5,TRBV6-5,CASSYLQGGQETQYF,TGTGCCAGCAGTTATTTACAGGGAGGGCAAGAGACCCAGTACTTC
TRBD2,NA,TRBJ2-7,TRBV27,CASSGRTSEQYF,TGTGCCAGCAGTGGGAGGACTAGCGAGCAGTACTTC
TRBD2,NA,TRBJ2-1,TRBV4-1,CASSHGPSGRPGNEQFF,TGCGCCAGCAGCCATGGACCTAGCGGGAGGCCGGGGAATGAGCAGTTCTTC
NA,NA,TRBJ2-2,TRBV4-2,CASSQEVGNTGELFF,TGTGCCAGCAGCCAAGAAGTCGGGAACACCGGGGAGCTGTTTTTT
NA,NA,TRBJ1-5,TRBV18,CASSPAQVKQPQHF,TGTGCCAGCTCACCAGCGCAGGTTAAGCAGCCCCAGCATTTT
TRBD2,NA,TRBJ2-7,TRBV11-2,CASSLDSSGRYEQYF,TGTGCCAGCAGCTTAGATTCTAGCGGGAGGTACGAGCAGTACTTC
NA,NA,TRBJ1-4,TRBV10-2,CASRGDEKLFF,TGCGCCAGCAGGGGAGATGAAAAACTGTTTTTT
NA,NA,TRBJ1-2,TRBV28,CASREGGSDYGYTF,TGTGCCAGCAGGGAGGGGGGGTCGGACTATGGCTACACCTTC
TRBD1,NA,TRBJ2-5,TRBV7-2,CASRWTGGYQETQYF,TGTGCCAGCAGGTGGACAGGGGGGTACCAAGAGACCCAGTACTTC
NA,NA,TRBJ2-7,TRBV5-4,CASSSANSLGQYF,TGTGCCAGCAGCTCGGCCAACAGCTTAGGGCAGTACTTC
TRBD2,NA,TRBJ2-7,TRBV4-3,CASSQERLAGDLEQYF,TGCGCCAGCAGCCAAGAGAGACTAGCGGGAGATCTCGAGCAGTACTTC
TRBD1,NA,TRBJ2-7,TRBV10-1,CASSVGQGVFNEQYF,TGCGCCAGCAGTGTCGGACAGGGCGTGTTCAACGAGCAGTACTTC
TRBD1,NA,TRBJ1-1,TRBV10-3,CAIRGEQGARTEAFF,TGTGCCATCAGGGGGGAACAGGGGGCCCGAACTGAAGCTTTCTTT
NA,NA,TRBJ1-2,TRBV4-1,CASSQMTHPGTGYTF,TGCGCCAGCAGCCAAATGACACATCCGGGAACCGGCTACACCTTC
NA,NA,TRBJ1-1,TRBV28,CASNSAQVMGTEAFF,TGTGCCAGCAACTCTGCCCAGGTAATGGGCACTGAAGCTTTCTTT
TRBD1,NA,TRBJ1-5,TRBV6-5,CASSYRGQGQPQHF,TGTGCCAGCAGTTACAGGGGGCAAGGTCAGCCCCAGCATTTT
TRBD2,few,TRBJ2-7,TRBV6-1,CASSRGLAGFEQYF,TGTGCCAGCAGCCGGGGACTAGCGGGATTCGAGCAGTACTTC
TRBD1,NA,TRBJ2-5,TRBV19,CASSPTGRETQYF,TGTGCCAGTAGCCCGACAGGGCGGGAGACCCAGTACTTC
NA,NA,TRBJ2-3,TRBV28,CASSFAGGRTDTQYF,TGTGCCAGCAGTTTTGCTGGCGGGCGCACAGATACGCAGTATTTT
NA,NA,TRBJ1-2,TRBV19,CASSIQSGAGYGYTF,TGTGCCAGTAGTATCCAATCAGGGGCGGGCTATGGCTACACCTTC
TRBD1,once,TRBJ1-2,TRBV9,CASSGYRGPDGYTF,TGTGCCAGCAGCGGCTACAGGGGGCCGGATGGCTACACCTTC
TRBD1,NA,TRBJ1-5,TRBV28,CASSPDRGIQPQHF,TGTGCCAGCAGTCCTGACAGGGGTATTCAGCCCCAGCATTTT
TRBD2,few,TRBJ2-3,TRBV4-1,CASSHLVSGLAGGPTDTQYF,TGCGCCAGCAGCCATCTCGTTTCGGGACTAGCGGGAGGGCCAACAGATACGCAGTATTTT
NA,NA,TRBJ1-2,TRBV6-5,CASSVTGAYGYTF,TGTGCCAGCAGTGTAACAGGAGCCTATGGCTACACCTTC
TRBD1,NA,TRBJ1-5,TRBV5-6,CASSTGQGVLPQHF,TGTGCCAGCAGCACTGGACAGGGGGTACTGCCCCAGCATTTT
NA,once,TRBJ1-1,TRBV27,CASSPSLGGTEAFF,TGTGCCAGCAGCCCGAGCCTCGGTGGCACTGAAGCTTTCTTT
NA,NA,TRBJ2-4,TRBV20-1,CSAFMRDIQYF,TGCAGTGCTTTTATGAGGGACATTCAGTACTTC
TRBD1,few,TRBJ1-1,TRBV10-3,CAISSQGVGTEAFF,TGTGCCATCAGTTCACAGGGGGTGGGAACTGAAGCTTTCTTT